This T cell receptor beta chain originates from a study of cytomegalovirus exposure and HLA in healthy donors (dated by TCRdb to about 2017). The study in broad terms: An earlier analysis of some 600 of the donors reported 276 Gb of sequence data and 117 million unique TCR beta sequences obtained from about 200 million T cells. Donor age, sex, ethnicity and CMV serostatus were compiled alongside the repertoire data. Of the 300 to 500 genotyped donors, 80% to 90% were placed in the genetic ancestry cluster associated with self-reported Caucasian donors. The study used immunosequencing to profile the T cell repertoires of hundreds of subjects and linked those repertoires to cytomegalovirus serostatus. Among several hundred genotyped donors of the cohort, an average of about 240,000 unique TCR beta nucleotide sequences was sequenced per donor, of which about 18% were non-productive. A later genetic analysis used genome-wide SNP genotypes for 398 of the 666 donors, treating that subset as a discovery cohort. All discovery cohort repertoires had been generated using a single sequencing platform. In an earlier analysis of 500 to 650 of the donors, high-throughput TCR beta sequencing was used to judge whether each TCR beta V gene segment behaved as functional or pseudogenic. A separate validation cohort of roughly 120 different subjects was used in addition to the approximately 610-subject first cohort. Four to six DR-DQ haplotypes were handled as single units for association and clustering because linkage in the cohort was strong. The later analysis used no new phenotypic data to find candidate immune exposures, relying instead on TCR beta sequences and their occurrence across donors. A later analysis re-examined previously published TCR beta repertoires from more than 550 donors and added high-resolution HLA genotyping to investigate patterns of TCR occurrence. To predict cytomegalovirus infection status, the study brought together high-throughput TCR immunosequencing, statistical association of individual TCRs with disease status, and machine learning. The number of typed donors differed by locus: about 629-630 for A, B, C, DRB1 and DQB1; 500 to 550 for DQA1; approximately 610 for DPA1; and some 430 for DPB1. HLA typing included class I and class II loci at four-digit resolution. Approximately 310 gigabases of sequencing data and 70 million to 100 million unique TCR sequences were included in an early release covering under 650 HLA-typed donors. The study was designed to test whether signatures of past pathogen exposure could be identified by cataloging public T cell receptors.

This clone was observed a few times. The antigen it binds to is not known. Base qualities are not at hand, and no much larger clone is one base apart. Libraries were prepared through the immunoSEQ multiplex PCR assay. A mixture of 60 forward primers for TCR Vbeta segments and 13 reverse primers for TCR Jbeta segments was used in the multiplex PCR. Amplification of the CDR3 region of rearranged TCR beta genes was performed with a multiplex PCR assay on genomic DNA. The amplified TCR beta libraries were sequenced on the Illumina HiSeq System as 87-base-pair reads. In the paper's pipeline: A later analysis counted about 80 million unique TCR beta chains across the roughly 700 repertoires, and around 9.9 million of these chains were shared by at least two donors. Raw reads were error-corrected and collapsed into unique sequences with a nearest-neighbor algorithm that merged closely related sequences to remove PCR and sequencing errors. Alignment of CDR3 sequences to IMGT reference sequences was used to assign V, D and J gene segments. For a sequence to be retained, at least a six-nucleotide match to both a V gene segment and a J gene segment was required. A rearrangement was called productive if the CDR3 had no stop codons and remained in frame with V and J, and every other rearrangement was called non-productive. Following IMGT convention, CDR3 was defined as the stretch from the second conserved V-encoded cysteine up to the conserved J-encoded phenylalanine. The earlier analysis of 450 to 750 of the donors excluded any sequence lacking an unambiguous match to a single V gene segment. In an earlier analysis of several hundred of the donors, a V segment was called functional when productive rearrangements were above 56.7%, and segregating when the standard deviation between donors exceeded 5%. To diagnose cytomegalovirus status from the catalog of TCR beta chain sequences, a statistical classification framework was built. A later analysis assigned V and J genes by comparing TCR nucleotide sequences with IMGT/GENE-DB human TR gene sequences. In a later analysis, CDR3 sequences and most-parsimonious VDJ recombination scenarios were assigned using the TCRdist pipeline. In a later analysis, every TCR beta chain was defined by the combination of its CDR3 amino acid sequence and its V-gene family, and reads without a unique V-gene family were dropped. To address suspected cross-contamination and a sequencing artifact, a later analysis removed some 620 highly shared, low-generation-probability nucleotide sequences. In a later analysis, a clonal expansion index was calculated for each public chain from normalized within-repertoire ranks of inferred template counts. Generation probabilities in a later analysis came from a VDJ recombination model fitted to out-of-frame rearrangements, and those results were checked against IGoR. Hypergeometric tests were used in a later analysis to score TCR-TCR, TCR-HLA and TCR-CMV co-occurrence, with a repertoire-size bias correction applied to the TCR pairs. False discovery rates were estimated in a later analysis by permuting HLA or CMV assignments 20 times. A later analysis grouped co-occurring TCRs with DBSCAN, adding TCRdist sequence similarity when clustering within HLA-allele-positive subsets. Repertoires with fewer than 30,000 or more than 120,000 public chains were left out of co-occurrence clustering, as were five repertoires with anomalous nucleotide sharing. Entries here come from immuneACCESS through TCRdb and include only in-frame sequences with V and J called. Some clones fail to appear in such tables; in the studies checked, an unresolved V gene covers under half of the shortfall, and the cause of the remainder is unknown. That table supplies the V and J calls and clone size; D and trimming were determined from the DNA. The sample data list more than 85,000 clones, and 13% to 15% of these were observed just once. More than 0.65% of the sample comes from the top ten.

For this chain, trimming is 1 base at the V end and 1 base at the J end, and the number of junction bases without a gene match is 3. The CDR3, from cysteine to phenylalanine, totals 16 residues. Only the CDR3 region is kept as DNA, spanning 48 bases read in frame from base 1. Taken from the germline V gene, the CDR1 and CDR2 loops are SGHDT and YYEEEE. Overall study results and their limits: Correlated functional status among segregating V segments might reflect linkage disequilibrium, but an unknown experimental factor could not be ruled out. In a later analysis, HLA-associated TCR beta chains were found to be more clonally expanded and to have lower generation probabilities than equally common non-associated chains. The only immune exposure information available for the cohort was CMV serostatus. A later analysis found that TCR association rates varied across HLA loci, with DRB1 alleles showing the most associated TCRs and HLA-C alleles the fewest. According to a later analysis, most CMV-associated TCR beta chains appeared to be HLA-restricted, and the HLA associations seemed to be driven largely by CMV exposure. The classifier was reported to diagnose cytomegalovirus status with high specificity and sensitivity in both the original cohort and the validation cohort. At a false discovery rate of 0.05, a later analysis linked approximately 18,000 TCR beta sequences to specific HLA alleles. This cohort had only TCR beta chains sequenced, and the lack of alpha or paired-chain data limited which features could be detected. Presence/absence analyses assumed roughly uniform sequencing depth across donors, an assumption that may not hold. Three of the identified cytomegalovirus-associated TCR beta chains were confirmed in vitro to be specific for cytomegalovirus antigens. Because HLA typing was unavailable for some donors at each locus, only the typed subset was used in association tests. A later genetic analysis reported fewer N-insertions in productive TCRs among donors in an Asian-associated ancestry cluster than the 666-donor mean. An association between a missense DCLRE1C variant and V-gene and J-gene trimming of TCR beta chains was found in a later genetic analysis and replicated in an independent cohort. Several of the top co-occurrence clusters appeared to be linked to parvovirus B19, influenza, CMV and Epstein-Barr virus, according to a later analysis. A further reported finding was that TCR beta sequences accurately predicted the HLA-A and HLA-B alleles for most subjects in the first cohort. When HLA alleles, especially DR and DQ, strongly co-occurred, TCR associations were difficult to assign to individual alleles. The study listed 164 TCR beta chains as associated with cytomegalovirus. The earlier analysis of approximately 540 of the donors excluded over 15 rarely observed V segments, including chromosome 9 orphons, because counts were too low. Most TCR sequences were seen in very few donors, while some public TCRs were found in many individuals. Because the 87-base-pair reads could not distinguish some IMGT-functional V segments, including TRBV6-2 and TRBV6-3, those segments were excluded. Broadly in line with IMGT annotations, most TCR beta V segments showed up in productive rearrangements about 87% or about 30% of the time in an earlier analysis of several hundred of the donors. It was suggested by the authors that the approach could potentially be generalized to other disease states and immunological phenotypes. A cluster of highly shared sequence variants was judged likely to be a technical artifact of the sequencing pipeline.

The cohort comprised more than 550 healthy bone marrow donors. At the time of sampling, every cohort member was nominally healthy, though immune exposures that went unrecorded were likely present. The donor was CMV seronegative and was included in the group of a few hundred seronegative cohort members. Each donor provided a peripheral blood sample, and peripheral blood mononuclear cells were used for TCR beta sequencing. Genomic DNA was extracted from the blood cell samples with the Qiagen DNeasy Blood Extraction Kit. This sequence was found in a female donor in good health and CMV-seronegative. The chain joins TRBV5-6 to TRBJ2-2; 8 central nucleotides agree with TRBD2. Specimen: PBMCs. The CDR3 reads CASSLYREGNTGELFF. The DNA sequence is TGTGCCAGCAGCTTGTACCGGGAGGGGAACACCGGGGAGCTGTTTTTT. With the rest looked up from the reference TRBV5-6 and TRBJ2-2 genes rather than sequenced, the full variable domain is DAGVTQSPTHLIKTRGQQVTLRCSPKSGHDTVSWYQQALGQGPQFIFQYYEEEERQRGNFPDRFSGHQFPNYSSELNVNALLLGDSALYLCASSLYREGNTGELFFGEGSRLTVL.